This T cell receptor (beta chain) was profiled in a study of cytomegalovirus exposure and HLA in healthy donors. Generated by immunoSEQ multiplex PCR, the TCRdb table keeps only in-frame clones and is missing some. The table has 100,000 to 150,000 clones, 89% seen once. The specimen sequenced was PBMCs. This receptor was identified in a young woman in good health and CMV-seronegative.

The CDR3 bases are TGCAGCACCGGGACTAGCCGAGGGGATGAGCAGTTCTTC. It codes for CSTGTSRGDEQFF. The J gene is TRBJ2-1, the V gene TRBV29-1; 9 positions match TRBD2. With V trimmed by 8 bases and J by 8 bases, 10 bases remained unmatched. Looked up from germline, CDR1 is SQVTM and CDR2 is ANQGSEA. The CDR3 length is 13 residues.